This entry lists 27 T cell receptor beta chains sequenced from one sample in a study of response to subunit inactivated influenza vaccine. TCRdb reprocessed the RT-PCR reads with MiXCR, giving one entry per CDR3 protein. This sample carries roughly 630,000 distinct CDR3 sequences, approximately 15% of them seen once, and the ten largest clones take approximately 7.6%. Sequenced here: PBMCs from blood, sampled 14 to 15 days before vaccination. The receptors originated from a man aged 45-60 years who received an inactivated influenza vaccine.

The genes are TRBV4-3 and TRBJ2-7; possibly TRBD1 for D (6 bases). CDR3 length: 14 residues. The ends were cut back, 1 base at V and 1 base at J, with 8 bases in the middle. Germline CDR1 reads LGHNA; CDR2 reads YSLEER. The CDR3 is CASSQGQVSYEQYF. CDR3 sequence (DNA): TGCGCCAGCAGCCAAGGACAGGTATCCTACGAGCAGTACTTC.

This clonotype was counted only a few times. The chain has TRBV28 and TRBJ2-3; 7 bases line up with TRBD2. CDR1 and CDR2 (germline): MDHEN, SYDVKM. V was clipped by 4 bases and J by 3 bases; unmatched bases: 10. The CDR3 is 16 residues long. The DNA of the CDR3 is TGTGCCAGCAGTTCGCACGGGGGAGGGCCAACAGATACGCAGTATTTT. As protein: CASSSHGGGPTDTQYF.

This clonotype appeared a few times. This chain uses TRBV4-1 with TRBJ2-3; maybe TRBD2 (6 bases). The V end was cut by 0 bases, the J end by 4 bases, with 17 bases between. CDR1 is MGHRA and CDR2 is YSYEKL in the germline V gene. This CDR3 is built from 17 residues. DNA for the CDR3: TGCGCCAGCAGCCAAGATCGGGACTTCCTTTCGGCAGATACGCAGTATTTT. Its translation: CASSQDRDFLSADTQYF.

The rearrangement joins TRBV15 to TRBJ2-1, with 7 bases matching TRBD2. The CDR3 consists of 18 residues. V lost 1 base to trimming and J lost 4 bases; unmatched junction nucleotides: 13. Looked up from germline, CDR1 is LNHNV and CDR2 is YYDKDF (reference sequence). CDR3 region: CATSRVGTLTSLYNEQFF. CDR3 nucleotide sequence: TGTGCCACCAGCAGAGTTGGGACGCTGACTAGCCTGTACAATGAGCAGTTCTTC.

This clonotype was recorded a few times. In nucleotides, the CDR3 is TGTGCCAGCAGGTTCGGCCTAAACTATGGCTACACCTTC. It specifies CASRFGLNYGYTF. V usage is TRBV2 and J usage is TRBJ1-2, with no clear D. V was pared by 6 bases and J by 2 bases, with 10 bases between. CDR3 size: 13 residues. Germline values: CDR1 SNHLY, CDR2 FYNNEI.

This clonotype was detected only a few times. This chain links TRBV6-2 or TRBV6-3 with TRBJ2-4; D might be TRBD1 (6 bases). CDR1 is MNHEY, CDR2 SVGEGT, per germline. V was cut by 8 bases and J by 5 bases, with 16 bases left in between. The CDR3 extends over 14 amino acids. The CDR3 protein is CASRDTLYQNIQYF. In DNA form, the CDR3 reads TGTGCCAGCCGGGACACCCTATACCAAAACATTCAGTACTTC.

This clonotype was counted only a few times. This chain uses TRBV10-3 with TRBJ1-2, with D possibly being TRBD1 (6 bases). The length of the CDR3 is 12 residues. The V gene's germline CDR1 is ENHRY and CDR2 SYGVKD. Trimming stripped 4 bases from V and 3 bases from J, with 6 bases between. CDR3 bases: TGTGCCATCAGTGCAGGGGACTATGGCTACACCTTC. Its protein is CAISAGDYGYTF.

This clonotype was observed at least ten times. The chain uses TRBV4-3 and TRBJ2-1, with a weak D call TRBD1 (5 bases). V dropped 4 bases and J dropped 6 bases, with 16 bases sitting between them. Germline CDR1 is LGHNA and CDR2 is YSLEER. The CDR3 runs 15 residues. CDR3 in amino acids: CASSPQIYTGNEQFF. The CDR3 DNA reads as TGCGCCAGCAGCCCACAAATTTATACAGGCAATGAGCAGTTCTTC.

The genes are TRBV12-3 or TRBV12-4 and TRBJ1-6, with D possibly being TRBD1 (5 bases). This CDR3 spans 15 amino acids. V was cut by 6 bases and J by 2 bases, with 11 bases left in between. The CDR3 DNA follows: TGTGCCAGCAGACAAGGACAAACCTATAATTCACCCCTCCACTTT. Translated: CASRQGQTYNSPLHF.

CDR3 sequence reads: CASSLEGGIYEQYF. The CDR3 DNA reads as TGTGCCAGCAGCTTAGAAGGCGGGATTTACGAGCAGTACTTC. The J gene is TRBJ2-7, the V gene TRBV7-9; D possibly corresponds to TRBD2 (6 bases). The CDR3 loop spans 14 amino acids. V shed 1 base and J shed 4 bases, with 11 bases lying between them. Germline values: CDR1 SEHNR, CDR2 FQNEAQ (reference sequence).

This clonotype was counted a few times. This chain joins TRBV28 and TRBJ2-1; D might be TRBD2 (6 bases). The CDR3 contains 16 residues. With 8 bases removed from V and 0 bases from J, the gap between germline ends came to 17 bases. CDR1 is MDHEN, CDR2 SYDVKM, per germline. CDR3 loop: CASRSGGGSSYNEQFF. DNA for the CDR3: TGTGCCAGCCGATCGGGCGGAGGGAGCTCCTACAATGAGCAGTTCTTC.

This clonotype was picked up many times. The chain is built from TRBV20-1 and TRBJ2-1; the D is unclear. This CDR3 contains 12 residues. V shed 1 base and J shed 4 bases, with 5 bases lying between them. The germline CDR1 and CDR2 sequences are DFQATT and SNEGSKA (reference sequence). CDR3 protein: CSARGGYNEQFF. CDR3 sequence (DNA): TGCAGTGCTAGAGGAGGATACAATGAGCAGTTCTTC.

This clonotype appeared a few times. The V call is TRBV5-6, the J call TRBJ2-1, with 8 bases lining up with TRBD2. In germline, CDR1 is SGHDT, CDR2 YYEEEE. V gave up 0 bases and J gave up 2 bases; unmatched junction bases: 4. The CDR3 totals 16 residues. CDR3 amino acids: CASSLVTGGPYNEQFF. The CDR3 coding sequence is TGTGCCAGCAGCTTGGTGACGGGAGGGCCCTACAATGAGCAGTTCTTC.

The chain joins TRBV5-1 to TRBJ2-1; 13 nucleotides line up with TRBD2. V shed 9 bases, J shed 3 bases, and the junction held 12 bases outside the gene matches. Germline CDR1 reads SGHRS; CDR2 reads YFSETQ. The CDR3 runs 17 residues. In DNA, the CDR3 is TGCGCCAAGACGGATAAAGGGACTAGCGGGAACTACAATGAGCAGTTCTTC. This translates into CAKTDKGTSGNYNEQFF.

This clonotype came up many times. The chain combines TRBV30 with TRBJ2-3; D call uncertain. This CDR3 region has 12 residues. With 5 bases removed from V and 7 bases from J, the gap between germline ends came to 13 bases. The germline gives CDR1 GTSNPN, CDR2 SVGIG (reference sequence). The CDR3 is CAWEAGMNTQYF. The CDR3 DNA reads TGTGCCTGGGAGGCTGGCATGAATACGCAGTATTTT.

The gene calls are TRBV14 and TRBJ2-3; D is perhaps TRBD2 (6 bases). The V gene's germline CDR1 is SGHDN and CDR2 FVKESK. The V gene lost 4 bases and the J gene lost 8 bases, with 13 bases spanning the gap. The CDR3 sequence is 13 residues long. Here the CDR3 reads CASSPRYGGTQYF. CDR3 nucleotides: TGTGCCAGCAGCCCAAGATACGGGGGTACGCAGTATTTT. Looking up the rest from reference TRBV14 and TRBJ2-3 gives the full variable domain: EAGVTQFPSHSVIEKGQTVTLRCDPISGHDNLYWYRRVMGKEIKFLLHFVKESKQDESGMPNNRFLAERTGGTYSTLKVQPAELEDSGVYFCASSPRYGGTQYFGPGTRLTVL.

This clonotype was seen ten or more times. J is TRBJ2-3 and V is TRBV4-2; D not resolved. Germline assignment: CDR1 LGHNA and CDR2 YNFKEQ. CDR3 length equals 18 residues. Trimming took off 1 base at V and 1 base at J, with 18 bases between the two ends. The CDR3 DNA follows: TGTGCCAGCAGCCAAGTGCCGGTGCGTCCCCGGCGCACAGATACGCAGTATTTT. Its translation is CASSQVPVRPRRTDTQYF.

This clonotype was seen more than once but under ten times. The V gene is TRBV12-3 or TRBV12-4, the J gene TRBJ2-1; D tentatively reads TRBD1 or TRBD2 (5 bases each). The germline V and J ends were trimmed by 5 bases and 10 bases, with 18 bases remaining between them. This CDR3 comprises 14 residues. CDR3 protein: CASSPLRGVGEQFF. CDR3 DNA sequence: TGTGCCAGCAGTCCGCTTAGAGGGGTTGGGGAGCAGTTCTTC.

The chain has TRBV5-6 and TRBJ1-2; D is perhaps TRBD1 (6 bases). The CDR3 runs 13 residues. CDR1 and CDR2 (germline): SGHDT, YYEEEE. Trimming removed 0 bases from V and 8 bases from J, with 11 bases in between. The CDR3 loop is CASSLGRRGGYTF. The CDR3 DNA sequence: TGTGCCAGCAGCTTGGGCCGAAGGGGGGGCTACACCTTC.

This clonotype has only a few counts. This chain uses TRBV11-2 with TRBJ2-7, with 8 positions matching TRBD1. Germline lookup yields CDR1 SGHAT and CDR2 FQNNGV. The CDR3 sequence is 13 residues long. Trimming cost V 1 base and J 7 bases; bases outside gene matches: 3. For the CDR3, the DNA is TGTGCCAGCAGCTTAGTACAGGGGGTAGAGCAGTACTTC. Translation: CASSLVQGVEQYF.

As DNA, the CDR3 is TGTGCCAGCAGAATGCGCCCGGGGGACAGGGGGCGCCGCGAGCAGTACTTC. The encoded protein is CASRMRPGDRGRREQYF. V gene TRBV6-2 or TRBV6-3 combines with J gene TRBJ2-7; 12 bases map to TRBD1. The junction had 15 bases not matched to a gene; V was cut back by 6 bases and J by 6 bases. Germline values: CDR1 MNHEY, CDR2 SVGEGT. The CDR3 covers 17 residues.

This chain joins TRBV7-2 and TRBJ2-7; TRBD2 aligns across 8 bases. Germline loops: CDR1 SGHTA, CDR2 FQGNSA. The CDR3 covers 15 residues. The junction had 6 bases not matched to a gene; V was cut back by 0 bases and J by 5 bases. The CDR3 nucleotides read TGTGCCAGCAGCTTAGCCGGGAGGGCTTACAACGAGCAGTACTTC. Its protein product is CASSLAGRAYNEQYF. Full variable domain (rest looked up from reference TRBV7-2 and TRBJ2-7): GAGVSQSPSNKVTEKGKDVELRCDPISGHTALYWYRQSLGQGLEFLIYFQGNSAPDKSGLPSDRFSAERTGGSVSTLTIQRTQQEDSAVYLCASSLAGRAYNEQYFGPGTRLTVT.

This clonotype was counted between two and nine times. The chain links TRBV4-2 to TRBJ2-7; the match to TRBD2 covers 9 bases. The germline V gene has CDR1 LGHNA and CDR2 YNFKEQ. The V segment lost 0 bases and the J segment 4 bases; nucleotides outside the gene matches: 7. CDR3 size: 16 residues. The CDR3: CASSQELVAGVYEQYF. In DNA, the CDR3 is TGTGCCAGCAGCCAAGAACTCGTAGCGGGAGTATACGAGCAGTACTTC.

The CDR3 loop is CASSRRLGQDPYGYTF. The CDR3 DNA follows: TGTGCCAGCAGCCGCAGATTAGGACAGGACCCGTATGGCTACACCTTC. This chain uses TRBV5-6 with TRBJ1-2; 7 bases map to TRBD1. Looked up from germline, CDR1 is SGHDT and CDR2 is YYEEEE. Trimming at V came to 4 bases and at J to 5 bases, leaving 14 bases not matched to a gene. The CDR3 is 16 amino acids.

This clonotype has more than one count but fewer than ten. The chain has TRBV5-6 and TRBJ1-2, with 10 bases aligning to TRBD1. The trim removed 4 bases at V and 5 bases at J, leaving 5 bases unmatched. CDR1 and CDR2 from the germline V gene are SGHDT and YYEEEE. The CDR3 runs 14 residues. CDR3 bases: TGTGCCAGCAGCGCTGGGACAGGGGTGTATGGCTACACCTTC. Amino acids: CASSAGTGVYGYTF.

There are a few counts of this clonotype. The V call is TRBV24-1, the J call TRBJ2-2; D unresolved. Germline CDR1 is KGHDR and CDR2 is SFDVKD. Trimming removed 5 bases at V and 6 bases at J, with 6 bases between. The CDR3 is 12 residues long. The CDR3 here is CATSGRAGELFF. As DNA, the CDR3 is TGTGCCACCAGTGGAAGGGCCGGGGAGCTGTTTTTT.

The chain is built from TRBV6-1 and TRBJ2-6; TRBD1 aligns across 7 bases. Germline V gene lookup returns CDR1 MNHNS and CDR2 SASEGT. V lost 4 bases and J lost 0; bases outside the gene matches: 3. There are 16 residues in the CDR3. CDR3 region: CASSATGNSGANVLTF. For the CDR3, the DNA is TGTGCCAGCAGTGCGACAGGGAACTCTGGGGCCAACGTCCTGACTTTC.